This T cell receptor beta chain was sequenced in a study of blood T cell repertoires in COVID-19. Study information: T cells, B-cell-depleted T cells, or PBMCs provided the cDNA or gDNA that served as material.

Germline V gene data show CDR1 as SGHDN and CDR2 as FVKESK. The CDR3 is made up of 16 amino acids. V lost 6 bases to trimming and J lost 3 bases; unmatched junction nucleotides: 11. The table came from immunoSEQ multiplex PCR; TCRdb's copy has only in-frame clones and leaves some out. The sample includes more than 200,000 clones, around 80% of them seen just once. The clonotype originates from a man under 40 with acute COVID-19. The sequenced sample was PBMCs or T cells enriched from blood (not recorded which). The rearrangement uses TRBV14 and TRBJ1-1; 9 nucleotides line up with TRBD1. DNA for the CDR3: TGTGCCAGCAGGGATTGGGGACAGGGTGGGGACACTGAAGCTTTCTTT. It codes for CASRDWGQGGDTEAFF.